Following are 16 T cell receptor beta chains from one sample sequenced in a study of shared clonotypes between healthy human individuals. The data were produced by immunoSEQ multiplex PCR, yet TCRdb's version contains in-frame clones alone and is incomplete. The table includes 2 million to 2.5 million clones, approximately 90% detected once. The sequenced material came from naive CD4+ T cells from PBMCs. Described subset: CD45RA+ positively selected. Receptor source: a man aged 18 to 30 in good health. Some clones in this sample may be carry-over from other donors' samples.

The chain combines TRBV7-9 with TRBJ2-6; D call uncertain. The CDR3 runs to 16 residues. Deletions cut 5 bases from V and 0 bases from J, with 11 bases between. The germline gives CDR1 SEHNR, CDR2 FQNEAQ (reference sequence). This CDR3 reads CASSVTPVSGANVLTF. The CDR3, as DNA: TGTGCCAGCAGCGTTACACCAGTCTCTGGGGCCAACGTCCTGACTTTC.

The chain has TRBV5-3 and TRBJ2-4; 12 nucleotides match TRBD2. TRBV5-3 is classed as an ORF, of uncertain function. The CDR3 is 20 amino acids. The V gene end was trimmed by 0 bases and the J gene end by 0 bases; junction bases not matched to a gene: 10. CDR3 in amino acids: CARSLATSGRTNLAKNIQYF. For the CDR3, the DNA is TGTGCCAGAAGCTTGGCCACTAGCGGGAGGACCAATTTAGCCAAAAACATTCAGTACTTC.

The V call is TRBV5-6, the J call TRBJ2-5; perhaps TRBD2 as D (6 bases). V lost 2 bases to trimming and J lost 1 base, with 12 bases between them. In germline, CDR1 is SGHDT, CDR2 YYEEEE. The CDR3 runs 15 residues. The CDR3 loop reads CASSFRWGVQETQYF. Here the CDR3 DNA reads TGTGCCAGCAGCTTTCGATGGGGGGTCCAAGAGACCCAGTACTTC.

This chain uses TRBV7-2 with TRBJ1-2; maybe TRBD1 (6 bases). CDR3 length: 13 residues. The germline gives CDR1 SGHTA, CDR2 FQGNSA. Trimming pared 7 bases from V and 4 bases from J, leaving 13 bases between. The CDR3 DNA sequence: TGTGCCAGCACCCGACAGGTTGGCTATGGCTACACCTTC. Translating it yields CASTRQVGYGYTF. Complete variable domain (other parts from reference TRBV7-2 and TRBJ1-2): GAGVSQSPSNKVTEKGKDVELRCDPISGHTALYWYRQSLGQGLEFLIYFQGNSAPDKSGLPSDRFSAERTGGSVSTLTIQRTQQEDSAVYLCASTRQVGYGYTFGSGTRLTVV.

This clone turned up a few times. The chain couples TRBV7-9 to TRBJ2-1, with a possible D match to TRBD2 (5 bases). This CDR3 comprises 15 residues. V gave up 5 bases and J gave up 7 bases, with 18 bases separating them. Germline V gene sequence: CDR1 SEHNR, CDR2 FQNEAQ (reference sequence). The DNA of the CDR3 is TGTGCCAGCAGCACCGATGCGGGCATGTGGAATGAGCAGTTCTTC. Encoded protein: CASSTDAGMWNEQFF.

V usage is TRBV28 and J usage is TRBJ1-5, with a tentative D call TRBD1 (5 bases). The CDR3 loop spans 16 amino acids. Germline lookup yields CDR1 MDHEN and CDR2 SYDVKM. The V gene lost 4 bases and the J gene lost 7 bases, with 20 bases spanning the gap. CDR3 amino acids: CASSSGTVPRLQPQHF. As DNA, the CDR3 is TGTGCCAGCAGTTCCGGGACTGTGCCCAGATTACAGCCCCAGCATTTT.

The chain is built from TRBV2 and TRBJ1-1; D is unresolved. The CDR3 is 14 residues long. Germline values: CDR1 SNHLY, CDR2 FYNNEI. Trimming took 4 bases from V and 1 from J, leaving 10 bases between them. The CDR3 DNA is TGTGCCAGCAGTGGCGCTGGGAGGAACACTGAAGCTTTCTTT. As protein: CASSGAGRNTEAFF.

This chain uses TRBV9 with TRBJ1-1; D ambiguous. The V end was cut by 0 bases, the J end by 0 bases, with 3 bases between. The CDR3 totals 13 residues. Germline CDR1 is SGDLS and CDR2 is YYNGEE. CDR3 protein: CASSVVLNTEAFF. The CDR3 DNA sequence: TGTGCCAGCAGCGTAGTCTTGAACACTGAAGCTTTCTTT.

This chain links TRBV28 with TRBJ1-3; possible D gene TRBD1, 5 bases. The V end lost 4 bases, the J end lost 3 bases, and 22 bases lay between the germline ends. In germline, CDR1 is MDHEN, CDR2 SYDVKM. CDR3 length equals 18 residues. The CDR3 nucleotides read TGTGCCAGCAGTTCAATATCTGCAGGGACGGGCTTTGGAAACACCATATATTTT. It codes for CASSSISAGTGFGNTIYF.

The chain recombines TRBV5-1 with TRBJ1-3; 8 positions match TRBD1. Germline V gene lookup returns CDR1 SGHRS and CDR2 YFSETQ. The V gene end was trimmed by 4 bases and the J gene end by 2 bases; junction bases not matched to a gene: 8. CDR3 length equals 16 residues. For the CDR3, the DNA is TGCGCCAGCAGCGTCGGACTACAGGGGGCTGGAAACACCATATATTTT. Translating it yields CASSVGLQGAGNTIYF.

The chain carries TRBV10-3 and TRBJ2-5, with 9 positions matching TRBD1. This CDR3 is 14 amino acids long. Germline V gene sequence: CDR1 ENHRY, CDR2 SYGVKD. J lost 5 bases, V lost 7 bases, and 8 bases had no gene match. In nucleotides, the CDR3 is TGTGCCATCAAGGGAGCGACAGGGGGGGAGACCCAGTACTTC. Amino acid sequence: CAIKGATGGETQYF.

This chain joins TRBV30 and TRBJ2-7; possible D gene TRBD1, 6 bases. CDR3 size: 15 residues. From germline, CDR1 is GTSNPN and CDR2 SVGIG (reference sequence). With 5 bases removed from V and 5 bases from J, the gap between germline ends came to 22 bases. The CDR3 DNA reads as TGTGCCTGGTCCTTAGGGGGATCAGCTACGGACGAGCAGTACTTC. Its translation is CAWSLGGSATDEQYF. The complete variable domain, with remaining parts taken from reference TRBV30 and TRBJ2-7, reads SQTIHQWPATLVQPVGSPLSLECTVEGTSNPNLYWYRQAAGRGLQLLFYSVGIGQISSEVPQNLSASRPQDRQFILSSKKLLLSDSGFYLCAWSLGGSATDEQYFGPGTRLTVT.

V gene TRBV2 combines with J gene TRBJ1-3; a possible D gene is TRBD1 (6 bases). Per germline, CDR1 SNHLY and CDR2 FYNNEI. This CDR3 has 17 amino acids. Trimming cost V 6 bases and J 4 bases, with 22 bases left between them. CDR3 in amino acids: CASSPTGPGGAGNTIYF. The CDR3 DNA reads TGTGCCAGCAGCCCCACGGGACCGGGGGGCGCCGGAAACACCATATATTTT. Drawing the rest from reference TRBV2 and TRBJ1-3, the complete variable domain is EPEVTQTPSHQVTQMGQEVILRCVPISNHLYFYWYRQILGQKVEFLVSFYNNEISEKSEIFDDQFSVERPDGSNFTLKIRSTKLEDSAMYFCASSPTGPGGAGNTIYFGEGSWLTVV.

The chain links TRBV27 to TRBJ1-1; D is uncertain. CDR3 length equals 17 residues. Trimming removed 5 bases at V and 1 base at J, with 20 bases between. CDR1 and CDR2 from the germline V gene are MNHEY and SMNVEV (reference sequence). The CDR3 is CASSLYPSSDSNTEAFF. The CDR3 bases are TGTGCCAGCAGTCTTTATCCCTCCTCGGACTCGAACACTGAAGCTTTCTTT.

The gene calls are TRBV2 and TRBJ2-1, with D maybe TRBD2 (6 bases). The CDR3 runs 13 residues. Germline CDR1 is SNHLY and CDR2 is FYNNEI. The V end lost 7 bases, the J end lost 1 base, and 8 bases lay between the germline ends. The CDR3: CASTGSSYNEQFF. CDR3 nucleotide sequence: TGTGCCAGCACCGGGAGTTCCTACAATGAGCAGTTCTTC.

The CDR3, as DNA: TGTGCCAGTACCACCGGGACAGGCCTAGAAAAACTGTTTTTT. Translating gives CASTTGTGLEKLFF. The V and J genes are TRBV2 and TRBJ1-4; the match to TRBD1 covers 8 bases. The CDR3 extends over 14 amino acids. The germline CDR1 and CDR2 sequences are SNHLY and FYNNEI. V was clipped by 9 bases and J by 8 bases; unmatched bases: 11.